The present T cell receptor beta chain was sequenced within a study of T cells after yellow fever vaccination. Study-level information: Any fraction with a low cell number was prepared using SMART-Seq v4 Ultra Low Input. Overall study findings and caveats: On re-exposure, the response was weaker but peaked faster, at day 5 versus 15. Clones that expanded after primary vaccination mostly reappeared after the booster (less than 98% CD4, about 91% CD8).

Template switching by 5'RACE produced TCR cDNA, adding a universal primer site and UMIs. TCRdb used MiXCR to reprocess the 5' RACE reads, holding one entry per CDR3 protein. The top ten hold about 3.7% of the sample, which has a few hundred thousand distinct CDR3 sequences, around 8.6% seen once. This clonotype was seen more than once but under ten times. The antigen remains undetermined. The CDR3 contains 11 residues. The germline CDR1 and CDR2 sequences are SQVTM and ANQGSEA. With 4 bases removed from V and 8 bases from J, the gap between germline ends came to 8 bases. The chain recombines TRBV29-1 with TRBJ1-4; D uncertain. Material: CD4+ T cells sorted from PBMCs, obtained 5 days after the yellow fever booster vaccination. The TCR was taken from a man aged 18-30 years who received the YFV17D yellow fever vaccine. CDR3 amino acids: CSVGGGEKLFF. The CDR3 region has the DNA TGCAGCGTTGGGGGTGGGGAAAAACTGTTTTTT.